This paragraph covers one TCR beta chain sequence. Its target is unknown. This specimen belongs to a study of identical twins. TCRdb reprocessed the 5' RACE reads via MiXCR and lists one record per CDR3 protein. The sample holds more than 250,000 distinct CDR3 sequences, around 8.8% seen once. The CDR3 covers 18 residues. V was clipped by 8 bases and J by 1 base, with 23 bases between them. Germline V gene data show CDR1 as MNHEY and CDR2 as SVGAGI. Study conclusions and caveats: Modelling underestimated the level of out-of-frame TCR alpha sharing observed in monozygotic twins.

The data were also submitted as part of a second study, on yellow fever vaccine responses in identical twins.

The rearrangement links TRBV6-5 to TRBJ2-2; D is unresolved. The material sequenced was memory (CD45RO+) T cells sorted from blood. The source of this sequence is a woman between 18 and 29 years old in good health. CDR3 loop: CASGNQRATRGNTGELFF. The CDR3 nucleotides read TGTGCCAGCGGTAACCAGAGAGCTACCCGCGGGAACACCGGGGAGCTGTTTTTT.